The TCR beta chain under discussion was sequenced for a study of tumor and adjacent non-tumor tissue in lung cancer. Germline loops: CDR1 DFQATT, CDR2 SNEGSKA (reference sequence). The J segment lost 7 bases and the V segment lost 6 bases, leaving 9 bases of the junction unmatched. There are 13 residues in the CDR3. A modified ARM-PCR protocol with three rounds of nested PCR amplified TCRbeta. TCRdb re-derived calls from the multiplex PCR reads in MiXCR, one entry per CDR3 protein. The data contain 100,000 to 150,000 distinct CDR3 sequences, approximately 71% of them singletons. RNA was extracted from bulk tissue without any cell sorting.

This chain uses TRBV20-1 with TRBJ2-1, with TRBD2 matching 7 bases. The receptor was derived from a man aged 25-45 years with non-small cell lung cancer. The sequencing sample was made of lung tumor tissue. CDR3: CSARRTGGNEQFF. CDR3 coding DNA: TGCAGTGCCCGACGAACGGGGGGAAATGAGCAGTTCTTC.